This T cell receptor (beta chain) is from a study of cytomegalovirus exposure and HLA in healthy donors. This clone occurred a few times. The PCR contained 60 Vbeta and 13 Jbeta primers. Clones were read by immunoSEQ multiplex PCR, and TCRdb kept only the in-frame ones, dropping some. The data hold roughly 100,000 clones, with over 65% observed a single time. Looked up from germline, CDR1 is SGHVS and CDR2 is FQNEAQ. V was cut by 5 bases and J by 6 bases, with 19 bases left in between. This CDR3 spans 16 amino acids. Sequenced: PBMCs. The genes are TRBV7-8 and TRBJ1-4; possible D gene TRBD1, 6 bases. The TCR was taken from a man aged 35 to 55 in good health and CMV-seropositive. CDR3 sequence: CASSTSAGGPYEKLFF. CDR3 in DNA: TGTGCCAGCAGCACAAGCGCGGGGGGGCCCTATGAAAAACTGTTTTTT.